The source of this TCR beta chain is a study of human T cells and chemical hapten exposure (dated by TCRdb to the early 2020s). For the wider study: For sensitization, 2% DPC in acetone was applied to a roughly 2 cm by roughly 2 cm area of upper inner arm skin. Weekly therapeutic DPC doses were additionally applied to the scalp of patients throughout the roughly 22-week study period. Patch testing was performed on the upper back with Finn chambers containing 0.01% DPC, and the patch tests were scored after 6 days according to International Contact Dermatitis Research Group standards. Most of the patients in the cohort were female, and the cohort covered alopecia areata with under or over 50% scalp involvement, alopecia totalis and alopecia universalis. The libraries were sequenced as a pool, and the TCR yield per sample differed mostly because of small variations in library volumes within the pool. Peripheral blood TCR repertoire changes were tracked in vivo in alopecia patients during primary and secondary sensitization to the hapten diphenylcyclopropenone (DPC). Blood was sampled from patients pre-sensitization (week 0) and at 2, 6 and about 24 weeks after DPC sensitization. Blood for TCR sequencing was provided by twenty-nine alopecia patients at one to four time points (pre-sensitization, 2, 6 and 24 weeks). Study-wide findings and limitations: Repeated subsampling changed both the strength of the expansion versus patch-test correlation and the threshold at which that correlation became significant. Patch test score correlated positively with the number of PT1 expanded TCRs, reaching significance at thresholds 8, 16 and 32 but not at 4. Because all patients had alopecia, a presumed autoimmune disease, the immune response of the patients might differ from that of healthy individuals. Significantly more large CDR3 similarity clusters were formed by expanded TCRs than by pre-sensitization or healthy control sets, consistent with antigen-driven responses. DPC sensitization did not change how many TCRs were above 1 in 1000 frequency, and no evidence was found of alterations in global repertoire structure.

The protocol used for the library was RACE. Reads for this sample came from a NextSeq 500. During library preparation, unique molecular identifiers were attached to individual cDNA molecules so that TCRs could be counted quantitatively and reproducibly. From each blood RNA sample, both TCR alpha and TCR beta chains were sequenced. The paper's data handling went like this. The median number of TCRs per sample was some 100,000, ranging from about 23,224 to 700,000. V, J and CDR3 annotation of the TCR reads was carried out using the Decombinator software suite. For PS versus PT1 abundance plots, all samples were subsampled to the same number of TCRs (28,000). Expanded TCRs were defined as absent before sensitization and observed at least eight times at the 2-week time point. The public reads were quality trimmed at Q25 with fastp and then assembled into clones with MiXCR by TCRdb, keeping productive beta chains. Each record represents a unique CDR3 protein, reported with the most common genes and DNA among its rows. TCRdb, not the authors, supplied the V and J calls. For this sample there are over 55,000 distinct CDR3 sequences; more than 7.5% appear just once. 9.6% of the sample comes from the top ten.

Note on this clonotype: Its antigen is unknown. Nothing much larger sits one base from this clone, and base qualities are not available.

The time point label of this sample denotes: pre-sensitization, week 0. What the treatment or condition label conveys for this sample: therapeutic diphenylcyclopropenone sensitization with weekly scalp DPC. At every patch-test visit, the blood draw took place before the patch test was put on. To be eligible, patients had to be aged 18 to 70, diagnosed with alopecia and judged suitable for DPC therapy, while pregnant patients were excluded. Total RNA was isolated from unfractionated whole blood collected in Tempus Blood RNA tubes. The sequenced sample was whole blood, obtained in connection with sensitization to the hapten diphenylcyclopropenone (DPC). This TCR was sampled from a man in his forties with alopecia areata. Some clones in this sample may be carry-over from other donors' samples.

The bases are TGTGCCAGCCCTACCAGGGGAGGCTTTCCCTACGAGCAGTACTTC. The resulting protein is CASPTRGGFPYEQYF. Here the chain combines TRBV28 and TRBJ2-7; the D gene is perhaps TRBD1 or TRBD2, as each covers 6 bases. V and J lose 8 bases and 2 bases, and a span of 19 bases separates them. The germline V gene provides CDR1 MDHEN and CDR2 SYDVKM. The CDR3 numbers 15 residues from cysteine through phenylalanine. Just the 45-base CDR3 DNA is kept, in frame starting at base 1.